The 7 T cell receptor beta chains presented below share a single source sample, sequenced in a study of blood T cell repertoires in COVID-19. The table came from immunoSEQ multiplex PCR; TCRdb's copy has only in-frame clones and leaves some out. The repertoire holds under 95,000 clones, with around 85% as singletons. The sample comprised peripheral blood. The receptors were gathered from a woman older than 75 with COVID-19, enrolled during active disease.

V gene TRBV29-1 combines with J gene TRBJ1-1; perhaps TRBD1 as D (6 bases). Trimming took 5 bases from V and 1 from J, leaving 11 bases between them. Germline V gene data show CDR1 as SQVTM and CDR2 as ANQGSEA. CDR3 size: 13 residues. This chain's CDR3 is CSVLIQGNTEAFF. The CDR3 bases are TGCAGCGTTTTAATACAGGGGAACACTGAAGCTTTCTTT.

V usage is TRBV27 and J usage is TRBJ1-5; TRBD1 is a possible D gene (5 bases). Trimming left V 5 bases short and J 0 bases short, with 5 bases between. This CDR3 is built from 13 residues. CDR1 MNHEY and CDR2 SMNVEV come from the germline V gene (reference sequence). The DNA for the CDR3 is TGTGCCAGCAGTGGGGCTAGCAATCAGCCCCAGCATTTT. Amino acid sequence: CASSGASNQPQHF.

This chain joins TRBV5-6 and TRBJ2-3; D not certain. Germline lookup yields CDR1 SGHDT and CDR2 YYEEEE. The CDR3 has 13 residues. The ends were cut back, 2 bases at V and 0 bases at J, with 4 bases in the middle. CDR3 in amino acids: CASSFSSTDTQYF. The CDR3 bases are TGTGCCAGCAGCTTCTCTAGCACAGATACGCAGTATTTT.

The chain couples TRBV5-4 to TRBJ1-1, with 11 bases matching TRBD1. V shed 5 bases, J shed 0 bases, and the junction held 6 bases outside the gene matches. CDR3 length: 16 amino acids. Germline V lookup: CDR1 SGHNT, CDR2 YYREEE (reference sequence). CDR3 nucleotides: TGTGCCAGCAGAACCGGGACAGGGGGGCTGAACACTGAAGCTTTCTTT. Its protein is CASRTGTGGLNTEAFF.

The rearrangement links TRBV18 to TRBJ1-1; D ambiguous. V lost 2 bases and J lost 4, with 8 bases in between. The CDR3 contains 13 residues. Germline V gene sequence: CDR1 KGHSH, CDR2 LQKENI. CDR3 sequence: CASSPGGITEAFF. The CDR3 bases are TGTGCCAGCTCACCAGGAGGGATCACTGAAGCTTTCTTT.

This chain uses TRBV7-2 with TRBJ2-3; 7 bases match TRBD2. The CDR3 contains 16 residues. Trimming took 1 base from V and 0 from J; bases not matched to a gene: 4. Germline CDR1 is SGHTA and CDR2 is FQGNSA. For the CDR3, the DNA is TGTGCCAGCAGCTTAGTTGCGGGGGAGAGCACAGATACGCAGTATTTT. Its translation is CASSLVAGESTDTQYF.

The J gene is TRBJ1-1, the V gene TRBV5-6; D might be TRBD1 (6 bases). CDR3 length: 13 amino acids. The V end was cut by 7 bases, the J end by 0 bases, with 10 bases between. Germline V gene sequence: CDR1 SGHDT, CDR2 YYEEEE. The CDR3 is CASLRGLNTEAFF. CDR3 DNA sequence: TGTGCCAGCCTCAGGGGTTTGAACACTGAAGCTTTCTTT.